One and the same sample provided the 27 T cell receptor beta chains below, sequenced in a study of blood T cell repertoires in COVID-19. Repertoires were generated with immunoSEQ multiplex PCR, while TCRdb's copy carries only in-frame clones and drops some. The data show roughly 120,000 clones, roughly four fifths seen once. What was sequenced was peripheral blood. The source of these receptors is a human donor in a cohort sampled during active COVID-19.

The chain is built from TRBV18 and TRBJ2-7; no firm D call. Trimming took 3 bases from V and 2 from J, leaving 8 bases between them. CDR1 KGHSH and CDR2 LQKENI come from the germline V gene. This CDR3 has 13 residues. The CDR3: CASSPQKTYEQYF. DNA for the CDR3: TGTGCCAGCTCACCCCAGAAGACCTACGAGCAGTACTTC.

CDR3 protein: CASSQTSGGVEQYF. CDR3 nucleotides: TGTGCCAGCAGTCAGACTAGCGGGGGGGTCGAGCAGTACTTC. The chain links TRBV7-2 to TRBJ2-7, with 14 bases identical to TRBD2. Unmatched junction bases numbered 4, after V lost 6 bases and J lost 6 bases. Germline CDR1 SGHTA, CDR2 FQGNSA. CDR3 length: 14 amino acids.

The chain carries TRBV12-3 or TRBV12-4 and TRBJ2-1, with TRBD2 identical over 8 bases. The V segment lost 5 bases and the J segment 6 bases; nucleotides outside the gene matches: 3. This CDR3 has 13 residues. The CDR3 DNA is TGTGCCAGCAGTCCCAGCGGGGGCAATGAGCAGTTCTTC. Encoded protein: CASSPSGGNEQFF.

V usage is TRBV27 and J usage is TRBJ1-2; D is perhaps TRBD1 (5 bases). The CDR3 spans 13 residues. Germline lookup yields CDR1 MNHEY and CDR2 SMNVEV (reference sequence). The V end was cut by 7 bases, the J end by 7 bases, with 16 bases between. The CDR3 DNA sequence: TGTGCCAGCAACGGGGGGAGGACTAGTGGCTACACCTTC. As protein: CASNGGRTSGYTF.

The CDR3 protein is CASSLAGVRSTDTQYF. The CDR3 bases are TGTGCCAGCAGCTTGGCAGGGGTGCGTAGCACAGATACGCAGTATTTT. This rearrangement joins TRBV5-5 to TRBJ2-3, with D perhaps TRBD1 (6 bases). Trimming stripped 0 bases from V and 0 bases from J, with 11 bases between. Germline CDR1 is SGHKS and CDR2 is YYEKEE (reference sequence). This CDR3 has 16 amino acids.

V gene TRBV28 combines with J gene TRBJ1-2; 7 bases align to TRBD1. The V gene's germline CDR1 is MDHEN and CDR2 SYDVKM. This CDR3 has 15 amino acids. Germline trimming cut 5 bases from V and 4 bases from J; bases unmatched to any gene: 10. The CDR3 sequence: CASSPLRGLFYGYTF. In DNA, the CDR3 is TGTGCCAGCAGTCCCCTAAGGGGGCTATTCTATGGCTACACCTTC.

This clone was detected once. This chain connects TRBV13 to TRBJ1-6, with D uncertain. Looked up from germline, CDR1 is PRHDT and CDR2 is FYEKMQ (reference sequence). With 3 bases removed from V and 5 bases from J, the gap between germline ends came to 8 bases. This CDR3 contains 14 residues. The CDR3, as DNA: TGTGCCAGCAGCTTCGGGTTGGATAATTCACCCCTCCACTTT. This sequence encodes CASSFGLDNSPLHF.

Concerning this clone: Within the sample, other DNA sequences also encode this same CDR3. The CDR3: CASSGGVTDTQYF. The CDR3 nucleotides are TGTGCCAGCAGCGGGGGGGTCACAGATACGCAGTATTTT. The rearrangement joins TRBV9 to TRBJ2-3, with D possibly being TRBD2 (6 bases). The CDR3 loop spans 13 amino acids. Trimming stripped 3 bases from V and 2 bases from J, with 7 bases between. Germline-derived CDR1 and CDR2 are SGDLS and YYNGEE.

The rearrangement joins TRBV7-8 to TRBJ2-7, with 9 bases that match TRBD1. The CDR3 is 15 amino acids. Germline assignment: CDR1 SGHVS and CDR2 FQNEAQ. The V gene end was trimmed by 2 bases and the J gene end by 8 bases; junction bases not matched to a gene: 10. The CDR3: CASSLYRDRVGQQYF. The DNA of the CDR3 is TGTGCCAGCAGCTTATATAGGGACAGGGTAGGCCAGCAGTACTTC.

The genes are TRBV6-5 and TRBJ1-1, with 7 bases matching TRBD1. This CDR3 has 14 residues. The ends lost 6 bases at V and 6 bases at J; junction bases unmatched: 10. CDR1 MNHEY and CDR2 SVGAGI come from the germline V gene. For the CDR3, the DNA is TGTGCCAGCAGGTTGACAGGGAGTGGCTCTGAAGCTTTCTTT. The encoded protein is CASRLTGSGSEAFF.

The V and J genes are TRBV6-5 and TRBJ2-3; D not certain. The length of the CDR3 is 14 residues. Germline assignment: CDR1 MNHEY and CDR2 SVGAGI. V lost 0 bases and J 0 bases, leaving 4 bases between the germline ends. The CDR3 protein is CASSYSGSTDTQYF. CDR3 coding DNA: TGTGCCAGCAGTTACTCGGGCAGCACAGATACGCAGTATTTT.

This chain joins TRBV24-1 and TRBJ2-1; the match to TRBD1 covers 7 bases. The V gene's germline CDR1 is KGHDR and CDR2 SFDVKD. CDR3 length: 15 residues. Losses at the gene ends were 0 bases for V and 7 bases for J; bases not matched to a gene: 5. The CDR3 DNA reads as TGTGCCACCAGTGATTTGAGGGGGCTGGGGAATGAGCAGTTCTTC. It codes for CATSDLRGLGNEQFF.

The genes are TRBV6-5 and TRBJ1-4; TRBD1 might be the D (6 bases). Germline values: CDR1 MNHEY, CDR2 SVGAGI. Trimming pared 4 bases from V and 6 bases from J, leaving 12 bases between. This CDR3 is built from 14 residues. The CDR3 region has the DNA TGTGCCAGCAGTTCCAGGGGCGCCGATGAAAAACTGTTTTTT. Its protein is CASSSRGADEKLFF.

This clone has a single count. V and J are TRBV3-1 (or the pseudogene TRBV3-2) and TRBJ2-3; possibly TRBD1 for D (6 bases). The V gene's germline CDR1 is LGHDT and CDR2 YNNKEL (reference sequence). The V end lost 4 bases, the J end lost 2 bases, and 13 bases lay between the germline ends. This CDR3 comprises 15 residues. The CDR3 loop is CASSPSGHFTDTQYF. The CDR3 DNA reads TGTGCCAGCAGCCCATCGGGACATTTCACAGATACGCAGTATTTT.

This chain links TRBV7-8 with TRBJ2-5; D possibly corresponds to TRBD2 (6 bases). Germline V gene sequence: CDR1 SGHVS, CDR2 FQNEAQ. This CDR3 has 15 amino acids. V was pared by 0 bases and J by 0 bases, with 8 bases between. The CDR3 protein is CASSLAERDQETQYF. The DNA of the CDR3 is TGTGCCAGCAGCTTAGCGGAGCGGGACCAAGAGACCCAGTACTTC.

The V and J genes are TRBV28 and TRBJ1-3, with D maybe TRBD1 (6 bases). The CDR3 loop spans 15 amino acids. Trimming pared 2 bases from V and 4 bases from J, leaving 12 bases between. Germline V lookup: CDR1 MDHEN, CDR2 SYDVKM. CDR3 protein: CASSLIRGVGNTIYF. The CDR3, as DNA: TGTGCCAGCAGTTTAATCAGGGGAGTCGGAAACACCATATATTTT.

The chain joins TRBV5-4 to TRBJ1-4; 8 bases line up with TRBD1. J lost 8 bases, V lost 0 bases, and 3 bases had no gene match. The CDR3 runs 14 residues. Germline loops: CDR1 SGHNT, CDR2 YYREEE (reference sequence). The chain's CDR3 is CASSLAGGDEKLFF. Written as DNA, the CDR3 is TGTGCCAGCAGCTTGGCAGGGGGCGACGAAAAACTGTTTTTT.

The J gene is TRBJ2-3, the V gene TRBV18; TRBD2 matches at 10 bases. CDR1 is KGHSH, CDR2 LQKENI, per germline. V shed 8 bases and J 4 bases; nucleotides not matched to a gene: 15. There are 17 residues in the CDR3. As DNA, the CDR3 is TGTGCCAGCACCACCGCCGTAGTAGCGGGGGGTTCAGATACGCAGTATTTT. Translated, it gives CASTTAVVAGGSDTQYF.

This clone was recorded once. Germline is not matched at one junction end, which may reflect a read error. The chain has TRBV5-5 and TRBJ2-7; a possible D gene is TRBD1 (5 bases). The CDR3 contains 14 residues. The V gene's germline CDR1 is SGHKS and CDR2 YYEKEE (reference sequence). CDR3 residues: CANSLGSGNYEQYF. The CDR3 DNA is TGTGCCAACAGCTTGGGGTCAGGGAACTACGAGCAGTACTTC.

The CDR3 sequence is CASMDGGARDEQFF. The CDR3 DNA reads TGTGCCAGCATGGACGGGGGGGCTAGGGATGAGCAGTTCTTC. The chain has TRBV3-1 (or the pseudogene TRBV3-2) and TRBJ2-1; the match to TRBD2 covers 8 bases. The CDR3 has 14 amino acids. Germline-derived CDR1 and CDR2 are LGHDT and YNNKEL (reference sequence). With 7 bases clipped from V and 8 bases from J, the junction kept 10 bases outside the gene matches.

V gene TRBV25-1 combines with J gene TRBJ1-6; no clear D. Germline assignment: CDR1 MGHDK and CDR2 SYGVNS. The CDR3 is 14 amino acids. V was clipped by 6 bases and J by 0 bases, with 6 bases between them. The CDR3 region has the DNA TGTGCCAGCAGACAGAGCTCCTATAATTCACCCCTCCACTTT. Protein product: CASRQSSYNSPLHF.

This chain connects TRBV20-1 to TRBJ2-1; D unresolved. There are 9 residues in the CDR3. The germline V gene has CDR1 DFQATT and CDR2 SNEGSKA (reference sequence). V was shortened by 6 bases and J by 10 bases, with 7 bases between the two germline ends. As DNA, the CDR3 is TGCAGTGCAGGAGTCGAGCAGTTCTTC. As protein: CSAGVEQFF.

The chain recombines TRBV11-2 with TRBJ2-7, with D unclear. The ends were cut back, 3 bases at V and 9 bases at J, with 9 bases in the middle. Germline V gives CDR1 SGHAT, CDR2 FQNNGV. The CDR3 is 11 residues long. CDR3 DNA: TGTGCCAGCAGCTTGTTATTCGGGCAGTACTTC. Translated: CASSLLFGQYF.

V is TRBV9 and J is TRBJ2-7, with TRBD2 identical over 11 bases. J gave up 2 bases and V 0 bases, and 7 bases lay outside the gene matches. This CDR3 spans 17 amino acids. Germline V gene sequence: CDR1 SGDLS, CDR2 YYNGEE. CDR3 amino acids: CASSVGLGTSGTYEQYF. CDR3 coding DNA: TGTGCCAGCAGCGTAGGGTTGGGGACTAGCGGCACCTACGAGCAGTACTTC.

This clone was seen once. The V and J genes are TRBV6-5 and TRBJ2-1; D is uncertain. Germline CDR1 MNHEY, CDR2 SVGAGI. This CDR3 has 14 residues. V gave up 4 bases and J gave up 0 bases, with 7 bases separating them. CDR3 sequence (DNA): TGTGCCAGCAGTTTCAGAACCTCCTACAATGAGCAGTTCTTC. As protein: CASSFRTSYNEQFF.

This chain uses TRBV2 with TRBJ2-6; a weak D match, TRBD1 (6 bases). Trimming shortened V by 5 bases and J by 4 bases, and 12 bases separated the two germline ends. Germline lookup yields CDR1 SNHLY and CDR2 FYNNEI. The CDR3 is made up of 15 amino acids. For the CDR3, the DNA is TGTGCCAGCAGTCTACAGGGCTTCGGGGCCAACGTCCTGACTTTC. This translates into CASSLQGFGANVLTF.

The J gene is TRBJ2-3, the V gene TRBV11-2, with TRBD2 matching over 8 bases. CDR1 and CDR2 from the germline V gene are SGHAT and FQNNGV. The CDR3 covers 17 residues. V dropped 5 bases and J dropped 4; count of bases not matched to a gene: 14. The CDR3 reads CASSPDPGLGPADTQYF. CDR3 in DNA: TGTGCCAGCAGCCCGGACCCGGGACTAGGGCCCGCAGATACGCAGTATTTT.